A selection of T cell receptor beta chains follows, all from one sample in a study of cytomegalovirus exposure and HLA in healthy donors. TCRdb keeps only in-frame clones here, not all; method: immunoSEQ multiplex PCR. The sample has 110,000 to 150,000 clones; approximately 80% are singletons. Source material: PBMCs. Source of these receptors: a boy aged 2 to 10 in good health and CMV-seronegative. The CDR3 runs from the conserved cysteine through the conserved F or W. The D gene is left open where the match is weak. The size entry is marked missing in some rows and otherwise reads once, few, many or a size class.

- | - | TRBJ1-4 | TRBV5-1 | TGCGCCAGCAGCTTGGGCCTCCGGGGTTCAACTAATGAAAAACTGTTTTTT | CASSLGLRGSTNEKLFF
- | TRBD2 | TRBJ2-1 | TRBV9 | TGTGCCAGCAGCGTCGGGGCTAGCGGGTACAATGAGCAGTTCTTC | CASSVGASGYNEQFF
- | - | TRBJ2-3 | TRBV7-9 | TGTGCCAGCAGCTTAGGGTTAGGTGTGGGCTCAGATACGCAGTATTTT | CASSLGLGVGSDTQYF
- | TRBD2 | TRBJ2-3 | TRBV4-2 | TGTGCCAGCAGCCAAGAGAAACTAGCGGGGAGCACAGATACGCAGTATTTT | CASSQEKLAGSTDTQYF
- | TRBD2 | TRBJ2-7 | TRBV25-1 | TGTGCCAGCAGTGTTAGCGGGATATCAGGGTCCTACGAGCAGTACTTC | CASSVSGISGSYEQYF
- | - | TRBJ2-5 | TRBV5-1 | TGCGCCAGCAGCCCCGGAGCTTTCGGGGAAGAGACCCAGTACTTC | CASSPGAFGEETQYF
- | - | TRBJ1-4 | TRBV15 | TGTGCCACCAGCAGAGCTAGGTACGAAAAACTGTTTTTT | CATSRARYEKLFF
- | TRBD2 | TRBJ2-1 | TRBV7-9 | TGTGCCAGCAGCTTCGCTAGCGGGAGCCGATTATTATACAATGAGCAGTTCTTC | CASSFASGSRLLYNEQFF
- | - | TRBJ1-1 | TRBV6-5 | TGTGCCTCCCGCGGCAGGGTGGGGAACACTGAAGCTTTCTTT | CASRGRVGNTEAFF
- | - | TRBJ2-7 | TRBV5-6 | TGTGCCAGCAGCCAGGGGCCCGGGAGGCTTTTCTACGAGCAGTACTTC | CASSQGPGRLFYEQYF
- | - | TRBJ1-2 | TRBV4-1 | TGCGCCAGCAGCCAGACCGGGAGGGGGAACTATGGCTACACCTTC | CASSQTGRGNYGYTF
- | - | TRBJ2-7 | TRBV5-6 | TGTGCCAGCAGCTTGGCTGGCGGAATCTACGAGCAGTACTTC | CASSLAGGIYEQYF
- | TRBD2 | TRBJ2-7 | TRBV10-1 | TGCGCCAGGTGCCTAGCGGCGGACCTGGGGGAGCAGTACTTC | CARCLAADLGEQYF
- | TRBD1 | TRBJ1-2 | TRBV29-1 | TGCAGCGTTGAACTATTGAAAGGACAGGGCTATGGCTACACCTTC | CSVELLKGQGYGYTF
- | TRBD1 | TRBJ2-7 | TRBV29-1 | TGCAGCGTTGTGGGGACAGAATACGAGCAGTACTTC | CSVVGTEYEQYF
few | TRBD1 | TRBJ1-2 | TRBV9 | TGTGCCAGCAGCGTACAAGGGACAGGGTCTGGTGGCTACACCTTC | CASSVQGTGSGGYTF
- | TRBD1 | TRBJ1-6 | TRBV6-6 | TGTGCCAGCAGTCCCCGGGACAGCAATAATTCACCCCTCCACTTT | CASSPRDSNNSPLHF
- | - | TRBJ1-4 | TRBV7-6 | TGTGCCAGCAGCTTAGTTTTGAGGGAAAGAGCAACTAATGAAAAACTGTTTTTT | CASSLVLRERATNEKLFF
few | - | TRBJ2-1 | TRBV7-9 | TGTGCCAGCAGCCCGGGAATGAAGAAGGACAATGAGCAGTTCTTC | CASSPGMKKDNEQFF
few | TRBD1 | TRBJ1-5 | TRBV6-6 | TGTGCCACCTCACGGGGGACAGGTGATCAGCCCCAGCATTTT | CATSRGTGDQPQHF
- | - | TRBJ1-6 | TRBV19 | TGTGCCAGTAGTATAAGTTCCACGACAGTAGGTTCACCCCTCCACTTT | CASSISSTTVGSPLHF
- | - | TRBJ1-1 | TRBV7-9 | TGTGCCAGCAGCTACCTAAGACGGGGTCCTGAAGCTTTCTTT | CASSYLRRGPEAFF
- | - | TRBJ1-5 | TRBV15 | TGCGCCACCAGTAACAACCGCAATAGCAATCAGCCCCAGCATTTT | CATSNNRNSNQPQHF
- | TRBD1 | TRBJ2-1 | TRBV29-1 | TGCAGCATTAAGATCCGGGACAGGGCTTACAATGAGCAGTTCTTC | CSIKIRDRAYNEQFF
- | TRBD1 | TRBJ1-2 | TRBV2 | TGTGCCAGCAGTCGTAAACGGACAGGGGGCTATGGCTACACCTTC | CASSRKRTGGYGYTF
- | TRBD2 | TRBJ2-1 | TRBV18 | TGTGCCAGCTCCCGGACTCTAGCGGACGAGCAGTTCTTC | CASSRTLADEQFF
- | - | TRBJ1-1 | TRBV29-1 | TGCAGCGTTGAATTTGGAGCTGAAGCTTTCTTT | CSVEFGAEAFF
few | TRBD2 | TRBJ2-1 | TRBV4-3 | TGCGCCAGCAGCCAAGATTTAGCGGGAGGTGCCTACAATGAGCAGTTCTTC | CASSQDLAGGAYNEQFF
- | - | TRBJ2-7 | TRBV2 | TGTGCCAGCAAGCAGGGGACCTACGAGCAGTACTTC | CASKQGTYEQYF
- | TRBD1 | TRBJ2-6 | TRBV28 | TGTGCCGACGACAGGGGGCAGAACTCTGGGGCCAACGTCCTGACTTTC | CADDRGQNSGANVLTF
once | - | TRBJ2-3 | TRBV5-6 | TGTGCCAGCAGCTTGGCTTCGTCTCCCACCAACTTCCGCACAGATACGCAGTATTTT | CASSLASSPTNFRTDTQYF
- | - | TRBJ2-7 | TRBV7-9 | TGTGCCAGCAGCTTAGATTCCGTCTACGAGCAGTACTTC | CASSLDSVYEQYF
few | - | TRBJ1-1 | TRBV5-4 | TGTGCCAGCAGCTTGGGCCGGGGTAGGTACACTGAAGCTTTCTTT | CASSLGRGRYTEAFF
- | TRBD2 | TRBJ2-5 | TRBV7-6 | TGTGCCAGCGCTAGCGGGAGACAGACCCAGTACTTC | CASASGRQTQYF
- | - | TRBJ2-5 | TRBV7-9 | TGTGCCAGCAGAGAGGGAACGAAAGAGACCCAGTACTTC | CASREGTKETQYF
- | - | TRBJ1-2 | TRBV6-5 | TGTGCCAGCGGCTCCAGGGGTGCTGGCTACACCTTC | CASGSRGAGYTF
- | - | TRBJ1-1 | TRBV6-5 | TGTGCCAGCAGTTATGTTGGCCAGGGTGGGTTCGGTGAAGCTTTCTTT | CASSYVGQGGFGEAFF
- | - | TRBJ2-3 | TRBV18 | TGTGCCAGCTCACCCTTCACCACTCGGGCAGATACGCAGTATTTT | CASSPFTTRADTQYF
once | - | TRBJ1-1 | TRBV20-1 | TGCAGTGTAAACACTGAAGCTTTCTTT | CSVNTEAFF
- | - | TRBJ1-2 | TRBV6-5 | TGTGCCAGCAGTGCATACAGGGTCGCTGGGTATGGCTACACCTTC | CASSAYRVAGYGYTF
- | - | TRBJ1-2 | TRBV6-1 | TGTGCCAGCAGTGAAGAAGGAGGCCGTAACTATGGCTACACCTTC | CASSEEGGRNYGYTF
many | TRBD1 | TRBJ2-2 | TRBV5-1 | TGCGCCAGCAGGAAACAGGGGGCCACCGGGGAGCTGTTTTTT | CASRKQGATGELFF
- | - | TRBJ1-1 | TRBV2 | TGTGCCAGCCTTCGGGGGAGGGTAACTGAAGCTTTCTTT | CASLRGRVTEAFF